Listed below are T cell receptor beta chains from one sample, sequenced in a study of cytomegalovirus exposure and HLA in healthy donors. Using immunoSEQ multiplex PCR, the repertoire was profiled, and TCRdb retains in-frame clones only, with some absent. The record lists about 83,000 clones, of which the ten most abundant hold approximately 4.2%. Specimen: PBMCs. These TCRs come from a man between 18 and 35 years old in good health and CMV-seropositive. The CDR3 runs from the conserved cysteine through the conserved F or W. The D gene is left open where the match is weak.

CDR3 length	J gene	V gene	D gene	CDR3 DNA	CDR3 protein
18	TRBJ2-7	TRBV15	TRBD2	TGTGCCACCAGCAGAGGACCCTTGGGAGGGAACCAGCGCTACGAGCAGTACTTC	CATSRGPLGGNQRYEQYF
15	TRBJ2-7	TRBV7-8	NA	TGTGCCAGCAGCCTCACACGAATGACTGCCTACGAGCAGTACTTC	CASSLTRMTAYEQYF
12	TRBJ1-2	TRBV9	TRBD1	TGTGCCAGCAGAGGGACAGACTATGGCTACACCTTC	CASRGTDYGYTF
15	TRBJ2-7	TRBV5-1	TRBD2	TGCGCCAGCAGCTTGGGTAGCGGGGGACCCTACGAGCAGTACTTC	CASSLGSGGPYEQYF
16	TRBJ2-1	TRBV9	TRBD2	TGTGCCAGCAGCGTAGTGTTTAGCGGGGGAACCAATGAGCAGTTCTTC	CASSVVFSGGTNEQFF
16	TRBJ1-6	TRBV11-1	TRBD1	TGTGCCAGCAGGTCAACAGGGGTCCGGGCGTGGTCACCCCTCCACTTT	CASRSTGVRAWSPLHF
17	TRBJ2-7	TRBV18	TRBD1	TGTGCCAGCTCCCCCGCGGGCCTGGACAGGGGGCTCTACGAGCAGTACTTC	CASSPAGLDRGLYEQYF
17	TRBJ1-2	TRBV14	NA	TGTGCCAGCAGCCATCCAAGAACTCAGGCAGGGAACTATGGCTACACCTTC	CASSHPRTQAGNYGYTF
12	TRBJ2-1	TRBV5-1	TRBD2	TGCGCCAGCAGCTCGACTAGCGGCTTTTCGTTCTTC	CASSSTSGFSFF
17	TRBJ1-2	TRBV5-1	NA	TGCGCCAGCAGCCGCGGCTCCAGGGCAGAGCTTAACTATGGCTACACCTTC	CASSRGSRAELNYGYTF
13	TRBJ1-4	TRBV18	NA	TGTGCCAGCTCACCTGGGGAGGGTGAAAAACTGTTTTTT	CASSPGEGEKLFF
15	TRBJ2-7	TRBV5-6	NA	TGTGCCAGCAGCTTGGTGCCGGAATCGGGGGACGAGCAGTACTTC	CASSLVPESGDEQYF
15	TRBJ1-1	TRBV9	TRBD1	TGTGCCAGCAGTACAGGGACAGTAAGCAACACTGAAGCTTTCTTT	CASSTGTVSNTEAFF
14	TRBJ2-2	TRBV19	NA	TGTGCCAGTAGTATATATTCGAGCACCGGGGAGCTGTTTTTT	CASSIYSSTGELFF
13	TRBJ1-3	TRBV9	NA	TGTGCCAGCAGCATCGACAGTGGAAACACCATATATTTT	CASSIDSGNTIYF
14	TRBJ1-2	TRBV28	NA	TGTGCCAGCAGTCCCCCATTACAGGGAGCTGGCTACACCTTC	CASSPPLQGAGYTF
15	TRBJ2-5	TRBV9	TRBD2	TGTGCCAGCACCTTTAGTGGAGCGGGAGAAGAGACCCAGTACTTC	CASTFSGAGEETQYF
13	TRBJ1-4	TRBV10-3	NA	TGTGCCATCAGTGTTCAAGAGAATGAAAAACTGTTTTTT	CAISVQENEKLFF
14	TRBJ1-6	TRBV7-6	TRBD1	TGTGCCAGCAGCTTAGGGGACAGGGGCTCACCCCTCCACTTT	CASSLGDRGSPLHF
12	TRBJ2-7	TRBV7-9	TRBD1	TGTGCCAGCAGCTCACAGGGGAACGAGCAGTACTTC	CASSSQGNEQYF
14	TRBJ2-1	TRBV6-6	NA	TGTGCCAGCAGTTACTCGAAGAAATGGAAGGGGTCGTTCTTC	CASSYSKKWKGSFF
14	TRBJ1-1	TRBV10-3	TRBD1	TGTGCCATCAGTGATGACAGGGTCAACACTGAAGCTTTCTTT	CAISDDRVNTEAFF
16	TRBJ2-2	TRBV6-1	TRBD2	TGTGCCAGCAGTGAAGTAGTGGGGACTAGCACCGGGGAGCTGTTTTTT	CASSEVVGTSTGELFF
13	TRBJ1-2	TRBV11-2	NA	TGTGCCAGCAGCTATCAGGAAAACTATGGCTACACCTTC	CASSYQENYGYTF
15	TRBJ1-1	TRBV19	NA	TGTGCCAGTAGTGTCGGGGGTGCAGGGCACACTGAAGCTTTCTTT	CASSVGGAGHTEAFF
13	TRBJ1-2	TRBV7-9	NA	TGTGCCAGCAGCTTTGCAGGTAGAGATGGCTACACCTTC	CASSFAGRDGYTF
17	TRBJ1-1	TRBV9	NA	TGTGCCAGCAGCCTATCGAAGGGCAGGGCGGTTCACACTGAAGCTTTCTTT	CASSLSKGRAVHTEAFF
16	TRBJ1-3	TRBV7-9	NA	TGTGCCAGCAGCTTAGATTATCCAGGGACTGGAAACACCATATATTTT	CASSLDYPGTGNTIYF
16	TRBJ2-1	TRBV11-2	NA	TGTGCCAGCAGTTCCGTCGAGGGTCCTACCTACAATGAGCAGTTCTTC	CASSSVEGPTYNEQFF
13	TRBJ2-7	TRBV27	TRBD1	TGTGCCAGCTCGGGGACAGGAGCCTACGAGCAGTACTTC	CASSGTGAYEQYF
15	TRBJ2-7	TRBV4-1	NA	TGCGCCAGCAGCCAAGTTCGTACGGTATCCTACGAGCAGTACTTC	CASSQVRTVSYEQYF
16	TRBJ2-1	TRBV6-4	TRBD2	TGTGCCAGCAGTCTCAATAGCGGGACCCCTCCTGACGAGCAGTTCTTC	CASSLNSGTPPDEQFF
16	TRBJ2-3	TRBV5-1	NA	TGCGCCAGCAACCGCGAGGCGGGACCGGCCGGAGATACGCAGTATTTT	CASNREAGPAGDTQYF
14	TRBJ2-1	TRBV6-4	TRBD1	TGTGCCAGCAGTCCCGGGACAGATTACAATGAGCAGTTCTTC	CASSPGTDYNEQFF
15	TRBJ1-2	TRBV15	NA	TGTGCCACCAGCGGCCAAGCACAGGGTAACTATGGCTACACCTTC	CATSGQAQGNYGYTF
12	TRBJ2-7	TRBV27	TRBD2	TGTGCCAGCAGTTTGCGGGGGGGAGAGCAGTACTTC	CASSLRGGEQYF
21	TRBJ1-3	TRBV4-1	NA	TGCGCCAGCAGCCAAGATGCCGCGGGGGGGGTTGGACACCGCTCTGGAAACACCATATATTTT	CASSQDAAGGVGHRSGNTIYF
16	TRBJ2-3	TRBV6-5	NA	TGTGCCAGCAGTTGGACGACAGGGACTAGCACAGATACGCAGTATTTT	CASSWTTGTSTDTQYF
15	TRBJ2-7	TRBV4-1	TRBD1	TGCGCCAGCAGCCAAGCCTACAGGGGGCTGTACGAGCAGTACTTC	CASSQAYRGLYEQYF
13	TRBJ2-7	TRBV5-1	NA	TGCGCCAGCAGCCAAACCGTCGAGCAAAAGCAGTACTTC	CASSQTVEQKQYF
12	TRBJ2-1	TRBV19	NA	TGTGCCAGTAGTATAAAGGGGCTTGAGCAGTTCTTC	CASSIKGLEQFF
13	TRBJ1-2	TRBV29-1	TRBD1	TGCAGCGTGGGAGACAGGGAAATTTATGGCTACACCTTC	CSVGDREIYGYTF
13	TRBJ1-1	TRBV14	NA	TGTGCCAGCAGCCAAACAGGGTCCCCTGAAGCTTTCTTT	CASSQTGSPEAFF
15	TRBJ2-7	TRBV4-1	TRBD1	TGCGCCAGCAGACGCACCGGGACAGGGCACTACGAGCAGTACTTC	CASRRTGTGHYEQYF
18	TRBJ1-3	TRBV6-1	NA	TGTGCCAGCAGTGAGCCCCTTTCGGTGACAGCGACTGGAAACACCATATATTTT	CASSEPLSVTATGNTIYF
15	TRBJ1-5	TRBV4-1	NA	TGCGCCAGCAGCCAAGTCGAGGGAGGTGGACAGCCCCAGCATTTT	CASSQVEGGGQPQHF
13	TRBJ1-1	TRBV29-1	NA	TGCAGCGTGGAGGACTTAGGGGGATCTGAAGCTTTCTTT	CSVEDLGGSEAFF
17	TRBJ2-7	TRBV4-2	TRBD1	TGTGCCAGCAGCCAAGCAGAAGGGACAGGTCTGACCTACGAGCAGTACTTC	CASSQAEGTGLTYEQYF
15	TRBJ2-2	TRBV7-2	NA	TGTGCCAGCAGCCCACTTACTGGGGAGGCCGGGGAGCTGTTTTTT	CASSPLTGEAGELFF